This T cell receptor beta chain was identified in a study of immune evolution from preneoplasia to lung adenocarcinoma. Findings and caveats of the study: Clonality was highest in normal lung, lower in later-stage lesions apparently.

Only in-frame clones appear in the TCRdb table, and some are missing; sequencing was by immunoSEQ multiplex PCR. The table includes about 8,200 clones, more than 75% detected once. About this clone: Its antigen is not known. In the same sample, other DNA sequences code for this CDR3.

In germline, CDR1 is ENHRY, CDR2 SYGVKD. The ends were cut back, 2 bases at V and 6 bases at J, with 14 bases in the middle. The CDR3 runs to 14 residues. This chain uses TRBV10-3 with TRBJ2-7; no firm D call. The sample consisted of FFPE adjacent normal lung tissue. This sequence originates from an older person with lung adenocarcinoma. CDR3 coding DNA: TGTGCCATCAGTGAGGGATCTGGGGTGAGCGAGCAGTACTTC. It specifies CAISEGSGVSEQYF.